The next 18 T cell receptor beta chains were all read from a single sample in a study of ipilimumab plus nivolumab after autologous stem cell transplantation. Clones were read by immunoSEQ multiplex PCR, and TCRdb kept only the in-frame ones, dropping some. Of tens of thousands of clones in the sample, 80% to 95% were seen once. Sample: PBMCs, taken in a trial of ipilimumab plus nivolumab as post-transplant consolidation. The receptors were gathered from a male donor with multiple myeloma.

This clone was recorded a few times. The chain employs TRBV2 and TRBJ2-7, with a weak D call TRBD1 (6 bases). The germline V and J ends were trimmed by 3 bases and 2 bases, with 14 bases remaining between them. Per germline, CDR1 SNHLY and CDR2 FYNNEI. CDR3 length equals 15 residues. CDR3 DNA sequence: TGTGCCAGCAGTGAGGTCAACAGGGACGCCTACGAGCAGTACTTC. Its translation: CASSEVNRDAYEQYF.

This chain uses TRBV7-9 with TRBJ1-2; the match to TRBD1 covers 9 bases. Unmatched junction bases numbered 20, after V lost 5 bases and J lost 4 bases. The CDR3 runs 19 residues. Germline V gene data show CDR1 as SEHNR and CDR2 as FQNEAQ (reference sequence). CDR3 coding DNA: TGTGCCAGCAGCACCTGGTGGGCCCTCAGAGACAGGGGGAGCTATGGCTACACCTTC. It encodes CASSTWWALRDRGSYGYTF. Full variable domain (missing parts from reference TRBV7-9 and TRBJ1-2): DTGVSQNPRHKITKRGQNVTFRCDPISEHNRLYWYRQTLGQGPEFLTYFQNEAQLEKSRLLSDRFSAERPKGSFSTLEIQRTEQGDSAMYLCASSTWWALRDRGSYGYTFGSGTRLTVV.

The chain carries TRBV9 and TRBJ2-3; D is undetermined. Germline CDR1 SGDLS, CDR2 YYNGEE. V lost 1 base, J lost 2 bases, and 8 bases lay in between. CDR3 length: 14 amino acids. As DNA, the CDR3 is TGTGCCAGCAGCGTAAAGGCCTTCACAGATACGCAGTATTTT. It encodes CASSVKAFTDTQYF.

The CDR3 DNA sequence: TGTGCCAGCAGCGCCCCGGGACAGGGCGCTAACTATGGCTACACCTTC. Amino acids: CASSAPGQGANYGYTF. The chain has TRBV9 and TRBJ1-2; 9 bases line up with TRBD1. The CDR3 covers 16 residues. After removal of 3 bases from V and 0 bases from J, the junction contained 6 bases not matched to a gene. Germline CDR1 reads SGDLS; CDR2 reads YYNGEE.

V and J are TRBV7-6 and TRBJ1-1; 7 bases match TRBD1. The germline V gene has CDR1 SGHVS and CDR2 FNYEAQ. CDR3 length: 13 residues. Trimming removed 1 base from V and 8 bases from J; junction bases left unmatched: 4. CDR3 nucleotide sequence: TGTGCCAGCAGCTTAGGGACAGGTACCGAAGCTTTCTTT. Protein: CASSLGTGTEAFF.

This chain links TRBV6-6 with TRBJ2-5; D is unresolved. The CDR3 covers 12 residues. The germline V and J ends were trimmed by 2 bases and 7 bases, with 8 bases remaining between them. Looked up from germline, CDR1 is MNHNY and CDR2 is SVGAGI (reference sequence). CDR3 residues: CASSYAFGTQYF. The CDR3 DNA reads as TGTGCCAGCAGTTACGCATTTGGGACCCAGTACTTC.

The CDR3 spells CASSRPQGRDYGYTF. The CDR3 bases are TGTGCCAGTAGTAGACCCCAGGGAAGGGACTATGGCTACACCTTC. V gene TRBV19 combines with J gene TRBJ1-2, with D perhaps TRBD1 (5 bases). Per germline, CDR1 LNHDA and CDR2 SQIVND (reference sequence). Trimming took 4 bases from V and 3 from J, leaving 15 bases between them. The CDR3 has 15 amino acids.

The chain carries TRBV2 and TRBJ2-7; 7 positions agree with TRBD1. This CDR3 has 16 residues. Germline CDR1 is SNHLY and CDR2 is FYNNEI. With 4 bases clipped from V and 3 bases from J, the junction kept 12 bases outside the gene matches. CDR3 in DNA: TGTGCCAGCAGTGGGCTAGGACAGGCCCCTAACTACGAGCAGTACTTC. The encoded protein is CASSGLGQAPNYEQYF.

This clone appeared a single time. The chain recombines TRBV5-1 with TRBJ2-3, with TRBD2 identical over 7 bases. V lost 2 bases and J lost 3; bases outside the gene matches: 3. The CDR3 runs 14 residues. Germline V gene lookup returns CDR1 SGHRS and CDR2 YFSETQ. CDR3 bases: TGCGCCAGCAGCTTCGGACTAGGAACAGATACGCAGTATTTT. Residues: CASSFGLGTDTQYF.

The rearrangement links TRBV7-2 to TRBJ2-2; D remains ambiguous. The germline V and J ends were trimmed by 3 bases and 2 bases, with 10 bases remaining between them. CDR3 size: 15 residues. The germline V gene encodes CDR1 SGHTA and CDR2 FQGNSA. In nucleotides, the CDR3 is TGTGCCAGCAGCTTGGGTGTCATAAACACCGGGGAGCTGTTTTTT. Translating it yields CASSLGVINTGELFF.

This clone came up once. The genes are TRBV29-1 and TRBJ1-2; tentatively, D is TRBD1 (6 bases). Between the trimmed V and J ends, which lost 4 bases and 6 bases, there was a span of 9 bases. The CDR3 spans 11 residues. In germline, CDR1 is SQVTM, CDR2 ANQGSEA. The CDR3 here is CSVAGVHGYTF. The CDR3 nucleotides read TGCAGCGTTGCAGGGGTTCATGGCTACACCTTC. Using reference TRBV29-1 and TRBJ1-2 for the parts outside the CDR3, the full variable domain is SAVISQKPSRDICQRGTSLTIQCQVDSQVTMMFWYRQQPGQSLTLIATANQGSEATYESGFVIDKFPISRPNLTFSTLTVSNMSPEDSSIYLCSVAGVHGYTFGSGTRLTVV.

The count of this clone is one. J is TRBJ1-2 and V is TRBV5-1; 7 bases fit TRBD1. The germline CDR1 and CDR2 sequences are SGHRS and YFSETQ. The CDR3 spans 12 residues. J gave up 7 bases and V 7 bases, and 7 bases lay outside the gene matches. The CDR3 reads CASATTGSGYTF. As DNA, the CDR3 is TGCGCCAGCGCCACGACAGGGAGTGGCTACACCTTC.

This rearrangement joins TRBV7-9 to TRBJ2-1; D uncertain. The germline gives CDR1 SEHNR, CDR2 FQNEAQ (reference sequence). The CDR3 consists of 16 residues. The V and J ends lost 1 base and 4 bases respectively, with 14 bases between them. The CDR3 spells CASSLGSGGFYNEQFF. CDR3 in DNA: TGTGCCAGCAGCTTAGGGAGTGGTGGATTTTACAATGAGCAGTTCTTC.

The chain couples TRBV9 to TRBJ2-2, with 10 positions matching TRBD2. V gave up 2 bases and J gave up 1 base; unmatched junction bases: 2. This CDR3 has 16 amino acids. Germline V lookup: CDR1 SGDLS, CDR2 YYNGEE. CDR3 nucleotide sequence: TGTGCCAGCAGCGTCGGGACTAGCGAGAACACCGGGGAGCTGTTTTTT. Residues: CASSVGTSENTGELFF.

The chain couples TRBV19 to TRBJ1-2; D remains ambiguous. There are 11 residues in the CDR3. V gave up 10 bases and J gave up 8 bases, with 14 bases separating them. From germline, CDR1 is LNHDA and CDR2 SQIVND (reference sequence). In DNA, the CDR3 is TGTGCCATGCCCCCTTATCGGGGCTACACCTTC. This codes for CAMPPYRGYTF.

The rearrangement links TRBV29-1 to TRBJ1-1, with TRBD1 as a possible D gene (6 bases). The CDR3 runs 14 residues. With 5 bases removed from V and 5 bases from J, the gap between germline ends came to 18 bases. Germline-derived CDR1 and CDR2 are SQVTM and ANQGSEA. The CDR3 reads CSVKQGSGGTEAFF. The CDR3 DNA reads TGCAGCGTTAAACAGGGATCCGGGGGAACTGAAGCTTTCTTT.

The count of this clone is one. This chain uses TRBV6-1 with TRBJ1-1, with D uncertain. In germline, CDR1 is MNHNS, CDR2 SASEGT. V shed 1 base and J shed 0 bases, with 15 bases lying between them. The CDR3 spans 17 residues. CDR3 amino acids: CASSEGVSWRMNTEAFF. Written as DNA, the CDR3 is TGTGCCAGCAGTGAAGGGGTCAGTTGGAGGATGAACACTGAAGCTTTCTTT.

The chain has TRBV7-9 and TRBJ2-1, with 7 nucleotides matching TRBD1. CDR3 length equals 14 residues. Germline V lookup: CDR1 SEHNR, CDR2 FQNEAQ (reference sequence). The V and J ends lost 5 bases and 9 bases, in that order; junction bases with no gene match: 10. CDR3 protein: CASSLGQAGAEQFF. CDR3 DNA sequence: TGTGCCAGCAGCCTCGGACAGGCTGGGGCTGAGCAGTTCTTC.